Shown below are 17 T cell receptor beta chains from a single sample sequenced in a study of cytomegalovirus exposure and HLA in healthy donors. Measured with immunoSEQ multiplex PCR; TCRdb has only the in-frame clones, and not every one. The data hold roughly 52,000 clones, with roughly 85% observed a single time. Sequencing was carried out using PBMCs. These receptors came from a woman in her thirties in good health and CMV-seronegative.

This clone was observed a handful of times. The rearrangement uses TRBV27 and TRBJ2-7; 7 bases match TRBD2. J lost 0 bases, V lost 5 bases, and 10 bases had no gene match. The CDR3 extends over 16 amino acids. From germline, CDR1 is MNHEY and CDR2 SMNVEV (reference sequence). The DNA for the CDR3 is TGTGCCAGCAGTACAACACGACGGACTAGCTCCTACGAGCAGTACTTC. It yields the protein CASSTTRRTSSYEQYF.

The chain uses TRBV29-1 and TRBJ2-6; weak D call: TRBD2 (7 bases). V dropped 0 bases and J dropped 2 bases, with 14 bases sitting between them. The CDR3 contains 17 residues. The germline gives CDR1 SQVTM, CDR2 ANQGSEA. CDR3 nucleotides: TGCAGCGTTGAAGATCTACGGGGGGCCCCTGGGGCCAACGTCCTGACTTTC. The encoded protein is CSVEDLRGAPGANVLTF.

This clone was picked up one time. The V call is TRBV20-1, the J call TRBJ1-2, with D maybe TRBD1 (5 bases). Germline CDR1 DFQATT, CDR2 SNEGSKA (reference sequence). This CDR3 region has 11 residues. Trimming pared 6 bases from V and 7 bases from J, leaving 12 bases between. CDR3 coding DNA: TGCAGTGCAGGCGGACAAGCTGGCTACACCTTC. Translating gives CSAGGQAGYTF.

This chain links TRBV27 with TRBJ2-5, with 7 bases lining up with TRBD1. The junction had 11 bases not matched to a gene; V was cut back by 6 bases and J by 7 bases. The CDR3 totals 14 residues. Germline V gene data show CDR1 as MNHEY and CDR2 as SMNVEV (reference sequence). The chain's CDR3 is CASSRDRVSWTQYF. CDR3 nucleotide sequence: TGTGCCAGCAGCCGAGACAGGGTATCGTGGACCCAGTACTTC.

The chain is built from TRBV11-1 and TRBJ2-1, with D perhaps TRBD2 (5 bases). V lost 5 bases, J lost 6 bases, and 20 bases lay in between. This CDR3 has 16 amino acids. The germline gives CDR1 SGHAT, CDR2 FQDESV (reference sequence). For the CDR3, the DNA is TGTGCCAGCAGCAGCGGAGTTAGTGTGTGGGGCAATGAGCAGTTCTTC. Translated, it gives CASSSGVSVWGNEQFF. Supplemented by reference TRBV11-1 and TRBJ2-1, the full variable domain reads EAEVAQSPRYKITEKSQAVAFWCDPISGHATLYWYRQILGQGPELLVQFQDESVVDDSQLPKDRFSAERLKGVDSTLKIQPAELGDSAMYLCASSSGVSVWGNEQFFGPGTRLTVL.

The chain joins TRBV19 to TRBJ2-2; unclear D gene. The germline V gene encodes CDR1 LNHDA and CDR2 SQIVND (reference sequence). There are 13 residues in the CDR3. Trimming shortened V by 5 bases and J by 5 bases, and 9 bases separated the two germline ends. CDR3: CASSGKWTGELFF. The CDR3 coding sequence is TGTGCCAGTAGTGGCAAGTGGACCGGGGAGCTGTTTTTT.

The chain uses TRBV5-1 and TRBJ1-2, with TRBD1 as a possible D gene (5 bases). This CDR3 is built from 13 residues. Germline CDR1 and CDR2: SGHRS and YFSETQ. V lost 4 bases to trimming and J lost 5 bases, with 12 bases between them. CDR3 in amino acids: CASSPDSVYGYTF. CDR3 in DNA: TGCGCCAGCAGCCCCGACAGCGTATATGGCTACACCTTC.

The V and J genes are TRBV27 and TRBJ1-5, with unresolved D. Germline CDR1 is MNHEY and CDR2 is SMNVEV (reference sequence). This CDR3 region has 13 residues. Trimming cost V 6 bases and J 4 bases, with 10 bases left between them. The chain's CDR3 is CASSPRENQPQHF. The CDR3 DNA sequence: TGTGCCAGCAGCCCTCGAGAGAATCAGCCCCAGCATTTT.

This clone has a handful of counts. CDR3 residues: CASRFRGNEQFF. In DNA, the CDR3 is TGCGCCAGCAGATTTAGGGGGAATGAGCAGTTCTTC. The V gene is TRBV10-2, the J gene TRBJ2-1; D is possibly TRBD1 (6 bases). The V end lost 6 bases, the J end lost 7 bases, and 10 bases lay between the germline ends. This CDR3 spans 12 amino acids. Germline V gene data show CDR1 as WSHSY and CDR2 as SAAADI.

The chain has TRBV7-2 and TRBJ2-2, with 8 bases aligning to TRBD2. J was trimmed by 6 bases and V by 9 bases; bases with no gene match: 15. The CDR3 runs 16 residues. Germline V gene sequence: CDR1 SGHTA, CDR2 FQGNSA. CDR3 region: CASNRKAGALAGELFF. In DNA form, the CDR3 reads TGTGCCAGTAATCGGAAAGCGGGGGCGCTGGCCGGGGAGCTGTTTTTT.

The chain joins TRBV23-1 to TRBJ2-7; a weak D match, TRBD2 (6 bases). TRBV23-1 belongs to the ORF category, with a function that is uncertain. V was pared by 4 bases and J by 3 bases, with 28 bases between. This CDR3 region has 19 residues. The CDR3 DNA reads as TGCGCCAGCAGTCCCCGGTTCGCGGGACCTCGGGGACCCGACTACGAGCAGTACTTC. Translating gives CASSPRFAGPRGPDYEQYF.

Note on this clone: This sample also contains other DNA sequences that code for the same CDR3. The chain couples TRBV5-1 to TRBJ2-1; 8 positions agree with TRBD2. Germline values: CDR1 SGHRS, CDR2 YFSETQ. The V and J ends lost 0 bases and 4 bases, in that order; junction bases with no gene match: 6. The CDR3 is 16 residues long. The CDR3 DNA reads as TGCGCCAGCAGCTTGGTAGCTAGCGGGCTTTACAATGAGCAGTTCTTC. Translation gives CASSLVASGLYNEQFF. The whole variable domain, filled in from reference TRBV5-1 and TRBJ2-1, reads KAGVTQTPRYLIKTRGQQVTLSCSPISGHRSVSWYQQTPGQGLQFLFEYFSETQRNKGNFPGRFSGRQFSNSRSEMNVSTLELGDSALYLCASSLVASGLYNEQFFGPGTRLTVL.

This chain uses TRBV28 with TRBJ2-5, with 11 bases aligning to TRBD2. The germline V gene has CDR1 MDHEN and CDR2 SYDVKM. The junction had 7 bases not matched to a gene; V was cut back by 2 bases and J by 5 bases. CDR3 length equals 16 residues. In nucleotides, the CDR3 is TGTGCCAGCAGTTTAGCTGGGACTAGCGGAGGGGAGACCCAGTACTTC. Translation: CASSLAGTSGGETQYF.

This chain joins TRBV2 and TRBJ2-3; D is perhaps TRBD1 (6 bases). V was shortened by 4 bases and J by 6 bases, with 14 bases between the two germline ends. The germline V gene encodes CDR1 SNHLY and CDR2 FYNNEI. The CDR3 loop spans 14 amino acids. For the CDR3, the DNA is TGTGCCAGCAGTGTACAGGGTAGGGGGGATACGCAGTATTTT. Its protein is CASSVQGRGDTQYF.

This chain links TRBV7-6 with TRBJ2-3; TRBD1 matches at 11 bases. CDR3 size: 17 residues. V trimming: 5 bases; J trimming: 5 bases; junction bases outside the gene matches: 12. In germline, CDR1 is SGHVS, CDR2 FNYEAQ. The CDR3 sequence: CASSRLQDRGLIDTQYF. In DNA form, the CDR3 reads TGTGCCAGCAGCCGCCTCCAGGACAGGGGGCTGATAGATACGCAGTATTTT.

The gene calls are TRBV13 and TRBJ2-1; 8 bases are shared with TRBD1. The V segment lost 5 bases and the J segment 8 bases; nucleotides outside the gene matches: 5. The CDR3 length is 13 residues. CDR1 and CDR2 from the germline V gene are PRHDT and FYEKMQ (reference sequence). The CDR3 region has the DNA TGTGCCAGCAGCGGAGACAGGGGAGATGAGCAGTTCTTC. This gives the protein CASSGDRGDEQFF.

The table lists this clone with a count of one. V gene TRBV28 combines with J gene TRBJ1-1; D unresolved. The CDR3 contains 16 residues. Trimming pared 2 bases from V and 0 bases from J, leaving 13 bases between. Germline values: CDR1 MDHEN, CDR2 SYDVKM. CDR3 sequence: CASSLIHEAMNTEAFF. The CDR3 DNA reads as TGTGCCAGCAGTTTAATTCACGAGGCTATGAACACTGAAGCTTTCTTT.